The clone carrying this T cell receptor beta chain was seen only a few times. This entry comes from a study of blood T cell repertoires in COVID-19. The CDR3 extends over 15 amino acids. V lost 3 bases to trimming and J lost 2 bases, with 14 bases between them. CDR1 SGHDT and CDR2 YYEEEE come from the germline V gene. Per the original data handling: The authors estimated nucleated cell counts from reference gene primer amplification. The assay was immunoSEQ multiplex PCR, and TCRdb's table has in-frame clones only and misses some. The V and J calls and clone size come from that table; D and trimming were worked out from the DNA. Found here are about 130,000 clones, about 83% of them singletons; the top ten hold roughly 12%.

Input material: peripheral blood. The receptor's source is a human donor in a cohort sampled during active COVID-19. The J gene is TRBJ2-5, the V gene TRBV5-6; unclear D gene. The CDR3, as DNA: TGTGCCAGCAGCTCCCTGGTTTTGAGTCAAGAGACCCAGTACTTC. It yields the protein CASSSLVLSQETQYF.